This TCR beta chain was found in a study of blood T cell repertoires in COVID-19. Study information: Donors in the United States, Italy and Spain gave samples during acute or convalescent COVID-19. PBMCs, B-cell-depleted T cells, or T cells provided the cDNA or gDNA that made up the material.

Seattle's enrolled individuals joined amid active infection and were then monitored longitudinally. Trimming took 6 bases from V and 3 from J; bases not matched to a gene: 9. The CDR3 runs to 15 residues. Germline lookup yields CDR1 KGHSH and CDR2 LQKENI. Authors' data handling: From reference gene primer amplification, estimates of nucleated cell counts were derived. Clones were sequenced by immunoSEQ multiplex PCR, and TCRdb holds only the in-frame ones, with some missing. Clone size and the V and J calls come from that table; the DNA yielded D and trimming. The sample has around 480,000 clones, approximately 89% seen once.

The origin of this receptor is a woman in her forties or fifties with COVID-19, enrolled during active disease. Sequenced: peripheral blood. The V and J genes are TRBV18 and TRBJ1-1; TRBD1 matches 8 bases. DNA of the CDR3: TGTGCCAGCTCTCTCGGACAGGGACGCGACACTGAAGCTTTCTTT. Amino acids: CASSLGQGRDTEAFF. The whole variable domain, remainder taken from reference TRBV18 and TRBJ1-1, is NAGVMQNPRHLVRRRGQEARLRCSPMKGHSHVYWYRQLPEEGLKFMVYLQKENIIDESGMPKERFSAEFPKEGPSILRIQQVVRGDSAAYFCASSLGQGRDTEAFFGQGTRLTVV.